The sequence of this T cell receptor beta chain was determined in a study of response to subunit inactivated influenza vaccine. General study findings and limits: Few new T cells, the authors suggested, are recruited by each seasonal influenza vaccination.

TCRdb ran MiXCR on the RT-PCR reads and lists one entry per CDR3 protein. The table lists hundreds of thousands of distinct CDR3 sequences, 13% to 15% of them singletons. The V and J ends lost 3 bases and 0 bases respectively, with 5 bases between them. The CDR3 contains 13 residues. CDR1 and CDR2 (germline): LGHDT, YNNKEL (reference sequence). As for this clonotype: The antigen is unknown.

The chain links TRBV3-1 to TRBJ1-2; no firm D call. This TCR came from a man aged 45-60 years who received an inactivated influenza vaccine. This specimen was PBMCs from blood, taken roughly 2 weeks before vaccination. The chain's CDR3 is CASSHTSNYGYTF. The CDR3 region has the DNA TGTGCCAGCAGCCATACCTCTAACTATGGCTACACCTTC.